This TCR beta chain originates from a study of T cells after yellow fever vaccination. Findings and limits, study-wide: Weaker overall, the secondary response nonetheless peaked faster (day 5 versus 15). Repertoires sorted by FACS could include abundant clonotypes that are contaminants from the bulk population.

TCRdb independently ran MiXCR on the 5' RACE reads; one entry per CDR3 protein. This table holds around 320,000 distinct CDR3 sequences, approximately 10% found once. This clonotype was seen many times. Its target is unknown. CDR3 size: 13 residues. V was shortened by 5 bases and J by 1 base, with 8 bases between the two germline ends. Germline values: CDR1 SEHNR, CDR2 FQNEAQ (reference sequence). V gene TRBV7-9 combines with J gene TRBJ2-5, with a possible D match to TRBD1 (6 bases). Sequencing used CD4+ T cells sorted from PBMCs, obtained 5 days after the yellow fever booster vaccination. This TCR was recovered from a man between 18 and 29 years old who received the YFV17D yellow fever vaccine. CDR3 residues: CASSRTAQETQYF. The CDR3 region has the DNA TGTGCCAGCAGCAGGACAGCCCAAGAGACCCAGTACTTC.